The T cell receptor (beta chain) under discussion was sequenced for a study of blood T cell repertoires in COVID-19. Study overall: The study drew acute and convalescent COVID-19 samples from the United States, Italy and Spain. Nucleic acid was either cDNA or gDNA, and it came from T cells, B-cell-depleted T cells, or PBMCs.

V lost 5 bases, J lost 3 bases, and 13 bases lay in between. From germline, CDR1 is SGHTA and CDR2 FQGTGA. The CDR3 spans 15 residues. In the original workflow: Scientists estimated how many nucleated cells there were by amplifying reference gene primers. Libraries were prepared by immunoSEQ multiplex PCR; TCRdb keeps only in-frame clonotypes and omits some of them. Clonal size and the V and J genes are those of that table, whereas D and trimming came from the DNA. Seen here are more than 250,000 clones, around 88% observed once, and the top ten hold roughly 2.1%. This chain uses TRBV7-3 with TRBJ2-2, with D possibly TRBD1 on 5 matching bases. Specimen: peripheral blood. This clonotype was obtained from a woman aged 25-40 years who had recovered from COVID-19. The CDR3: CASSPDIIDTGELFF. The CDR3 coding sequence is TGTGCCAGCAGCCCGGACATTATTGACACCGGGGAGCTGTTTTTT.